The entry below describes one T cell receptor beta chain. The specificity of this receptor is unknown. No much larger clonotype is one base removed from it; base qualities were not supplied. The library was prepared using PCR. TCR sequencing of DNA from cultured CD4+ T cells used the Oncomine TCR Beta short-read assay at the Johns Hopkins FTIC core. Genomic DNA was extracted from the cultured CD4+ T cells with the QIAamp micro DNA kit. Oncomine TCR Beta libraries from cultured CD4+ T cells were pooled with unique dual indexes and sequenced on an Illumina iSeq 100. The paper's processing steps were these. Non-productive sequences were removed, and CDR3s that did not start with C, did not end with F or W, or were shorter than 7 amino acids were discarded. The MANAFEST web application identified antigen-specific clonotypes by comparing peptide-stimulated wells against reference wells and other culture wells. An FDR below 0.05, an odds ratio above 5, and a productive frequency above 0.1% in at least two of three replicate wells were required for clones to be considered positive. Cross-reactive clonotypes were defined as significantly expanded in both SARS-CoV-2 spike wells and at least one common cold coronavirus spike condition. CDR3 homology was assessed with Levenshtein distances (stringdist) and unrooted phylogenetic trees (ape) in R version 3.6.1. The raw public reads went through TCRdb reprocessing: fastp at Q25, MiXCR clone calling, in-frame beta chains kept. Rows with one shared CDR3 protein collapse into an entry with the most common genes and DNA. The V and J calls follow TCRdb's processing rather than the paper's. The sample profile shows around 4,000 distinct CDR3 sequences; more than 25% of them were found once. The ten most abundant clones make up 45% of the sample.

The sample's treatment or condition label, in plain terms: roughly ten-day PBMC culture with coronavirus spike peptide pools or control peptides (ViraFEST assay). CD4+ T cells from unexposed donors were collected before the COVID-19 pandemic (2011-2018). To expand antigen-specific T cells with peptide pools and then pick out the expanded clonotypes through TCR sequencing, the study relied on the ViraFEST assay. Each well held some 2 million PBMCs cultured in IMDM containing approximately 5% human AB serum and around 9.2 IU/ml IL-2, with about 9.1 ug/ml peptide pools added. On days 3 and 7, half of the culture medium was replaced with fresh IL-2-containing medium. After ten to eleven days of culture, CD4+ T cells were isolated by negative selection using the EasySep CD4+ T cell isolation kit. As cell numbers permitted, CD4+ T cells from unexposed donors were tested for reactivity to SARS-CoV-2 S and N and to four common cold coronavirus spike pools. PBMCs were separated from whole blood using Ficoll-Paque Plus gradient centrifugation and then either used fresh or cryopreserved at -140C. Culture conditions were generally each tested in triplicate wells. The leukapheresis product for the unexposed donors was obtained through commercial purchase.

The germline V gene encodes CDR1 LNHDA and CDR2 SQIVND (reference sequence). The cysteine opens and the phenylalanine closes a CDR3 of 16 amino acids. Only the CDR3 portion is preserved as DNA: 48 bases, with reading frame beginning at the first base. Between the V and J ends, shortened by 5 bases and 1 base respectively, the junction contains 17 bases. The record originates from a study of vaccination and CD4 T cells after COVID-19 (dated by TCRdb to between 2021 and 2024). Some background on the complete study: In the convalescent cohort there were six males and four females, among whom were two Hispanic individuals, seven Caucasians, two Asians and one multiracial person. Two doses of either the Pfizer-BioNTech BNT162b2 vaccine (n=8) or the Moderna mRNA-1273 vaccine (n=2) were administered to participants. Post-COVID blood samples from convalescent patients were collected a median of approximately 93 days after diagnosis, with a range of roughly 30 to 170 days. Post-vaccine blood samples were taken a median of about 77 days after the second vaccine dose, with a range of roughly 13 to 250 days. The cultures were stimulated with overlapping spike peptide pools from SARS-CoV-2 and from the common cold coronaviruses HCoV-NL63, HCoV-OC43 and HCoV-229E. Control cultures used a CEFX viral epitope pool as positive control, an HIV-1 Nef peptide pool as negative control, or no peptide. The spike-specific CD4+ TCR repertoire was compared before and after mRNA vaccination in nine to ten COVID-19 convalescent patients and a few infection-naive healthy vaccine recipients. In an earlier paper using these donors, memory CD4+ T cell crossreactivity between SARS-CoV-2 and common cold coronavirus spike proteins was assessed at the TCR clonotype level.

Here is what the overall study found, with its caveats: An increase in the median number of SARS-CoV-2-reactive clonotypes from roughly 20 after infection to 35 to 40 after vaccination was observed, but the change was not found to be significant. In convalescent patients, nearly all vaccine-specific clones (304 of 307) were found to be mono-reactive for SARS-CoV-2 spike rather than cross-reactive with common cold coronaviruses. In convalescent patients, a median around 89% of post-vaccine SARS-CoV-2-reactive clones were detected only after vaccination, suggesting vaccine-specific priming. Only a relatively small number of convalescent patients were included in the study, and early timepoints following natural infection were not analyzed.

Sequenced material: CD4+ T cells from blood, cultured in vitro. The chain uses TRBV19 and TRBJ1-2; perhaps TRBD1 is the D gene, with 6 bases matching. This sequence was found in a human donor in good health. The DNA sequence is TGTGCCAGTAGTTCGTTCGGGACACCTTATAACTATGGCTACACCTTC. Translated, this is CASSSFGTPYNYGYTF.